This TCR beta chain was recorded in a study of OX40 agonist ivuxolimab in advanced cancers. Study-level background: Every 2 weeks, patients got intravenous ivuxolimab at one of six dose levels (0.01-10 mg/kg). It was permissible to have had prior anti-PD-1, anti-PD-L1 or anti-CTLA-4 therapy, and around 40% had some. Among those treated, three patients had partial responses, one with hepatocellular carcinoma and two with cutaneous melanoma. Study-wide results and limits: Near-lowest levels of clonal expansion characterized partial responders at 0.1-3.0 mg/kg.

Per germline, CDR1 SGDLS and CDR2 YYNGEE. The V and J ends lost 4 bases and 3 bases respectively, with 11 bases between them. This CDR3 has 14 amino acids. This table comes from immunoSEQ multiplex PCR, and its TCRdb copy is limited to in-frame clones, with some not included. In the table there are 15,000 to 20,000 clones, approximately 85% of which are singletons. Comment on this clone: The antigen is undetermined.

This sequence originates from an adult with an advanced solid tumor such as melanoma, head and neck, liver or kidney cancer. The material was CD4+ or CD8+ T cells sorted from blood, obtained in a trial of the OX40 agonist ivuxolimab. The gene calls are TRBV9 and TRBJ2-1; possibly TRBD1 for D (5 bases). CDR3 bases: TGTGCCAGCAGCCTTAGGGGTTTCTACAATGAGCAGTTCTTC. It encodes CASSLRGFYNEQFF.